Below, 27 T cell receptor beta chains from the same sample are listed, as sequenced in a study of shared clonotypes between healthy human individuals. Some clones are missing from TCRdb's copy, which holds only in-frame ones; the method was immunoSEQ multiplex PCR. Of roughly 1,500,000 clones listed, roughly 98% are singletons. Sequencing was done on a sample of naive CD4+ T cells sorted from blood. The subset is: CD45RA+ positively selected. The receptors come from a young man in good health.

The chain has TRBV5-6 and TRBJ2-7, with TRBD2 matching over 7 bases. The CDR3 consists of 14 residues. With 4 bases clipped from V and 3 bases from J, the junction kept 7 bases outside the gene matches. Germline values: CDR1 SGHDT, CDR2 YYEEEE. The CDR3 loop reads CASSPAASGYEQYF. DNA of the CDR3: TGTGCCAGCAGCCCCGCCGCTAGCGGCTACGAGCAGTACTTC. Full variable domain (rest looked up from reference TRBV5-6 and TRBJ2-7): DAGVTQSPTHLIKTRGQQVTLRCSPKSGHDTVSWYQQALGQGPQFIFQYYEEEERQRGNFPDRFSGHQFPNYSSELNVNALLLGDSALYLCASSPAASGYEQYFGPGTRLTVT.

The V and J genes are TRBV27 and TRBJ2-1, with TRBD2 matching 7 bases. The germline V gene encodes CDR1 MNHEY and CDR2 SMNVEV (reference sequence). V trimming: 6 bases; J trimming: 7 bases; junction bases outside the gene matches: 15. The CDR3 is 16 amino acids. The CDR3 sequence is CASSVLWAGDKNEQFF. For the CDR3, the DNA is TGTGCCAGCAGCGTCCTATGGGCGGGAGATAAGAATGAGCAGTTCTTC.

This clone was observed once. The chain links TRBV5-1 to TRBJ2-1; 7 bases match TRBD2. CDR3 length: 15 residues. The V and J ends lost 2 bases and 7 bases, in that order; junction bases with no gene match: 9. Germline values: CDR1 SGHRS, CDR2 YFSETQ. The chain's CDR3 is CASSFLTGGVNEQFF. The CDR3 DNA reads as TGCGCCAGCAGCTTCTTGACGGGAGGAGTAAATGAGCAGTTCTTC. Looking up the rest from reference TRBV5-1 and TRBJ2-1 gives the full variable domain: KAGVTQTPRYLIKTRGQQVTLSCSPISGHRSVSWYQQTPGQGLQFLFEYFSETQRNKGNFPGRFSGRQFSNSRSEMNVSTLELGDSALYLCASSFLTGGVNEQFFGPGTRLTVL.

The V gene is TRBV4-3, the J gene TRBJ1-1, with TRBD1 matching 9 bases. In germline, CDR1 is LGHNA, CDR2 YSLEER. The trim removed 4 bases at V and 10 bases at J, leaving 13 bases unmatched. CDR3 length: 15 residues. CDR3 sequence (DNA): TGCGCCAGCAGCCCATCCGGGACAGGGACCGTGGGAGCTTTCTTT. Its protein is CASSPSGTGTVGAFF.

The chain is built from TRBV2 and TRBJ1-2; TRBD1 agrees at 9 bases. V dropped 7 bases and J dropped 6; count of bases not matched to a gene: 9. Looked up from germline, CDR1 is SNHLY and CDR2 is FYNNEI. The CDR3 has 14 residues. This CDR3 reads CASIRPGQGDGYTF. CDR3 nucleotide sequence: TGTGCCAGCATCCGTCCGGGACAGGGAGATGGCTACACCTTC.

The V gene is TRBV5-1, the J gene TRBJ2-3; 9 bases agree with TRBD2. After removal of 0 bases from V and 6 bases from J, the junction contained 8 bases not matched to a gene. This CDR3 has 16 residues. Germline assignment: CDR1 SGHRS and CDR2 YFSETQ. CDR3 DNA sequence: TGCGCCAGCAGCTTGGCCGTAGCGGGAGTTTCGGATACGCAGTATTTT. This codes for CASSLAVAGVSDTQYF.

V and J are TRBV6-1 and TRBJ2-5; weak D call: TRBD2 (6 bases). The CDR3 totals 14 residues. V lost 6 bases and J 5 bases, leaving 16 bases between the germline ends. Germline V gene lookup returns CDR1 MNHNS and CDR2 SASEGT. CDR3 loop: CASSRPWAGETQYF. The CDR3 region has the DNA TGTGCCAGCAGCAGACCCTGGGCGGGGGAGACCCAGTACTTC.

V and J are TRBV29-1 and TRBJ1-1; D might be TRBD1 (6 bases). V lost 5 bases and J 6 bases, leaving 13 bases between the germline ends. Germline CDR1 is SQVTM and CDR2 is ANQGSEA. This CDR3 has 12 amino acids. Here the CDR3 reads CSVNRAGAEAFF. The CDR3 nucleotides are TGCAGCGTTAACAGGGCCGGGGCTGAAGCTTTCTTT.

CDR3 DNA sequence: TGCGCCAGCAGCTCCCCCCGAGGAACTTCTGGAAACACCATATATTTT. It codes for CASSSPRGTSGNTIYF. J is TRBJ1-3 and V is TRBV4-1; D is ambiguous. This CDR3 has 16 amino acids. Trimming left V 5 bases short and J 1 base short, with 15 bases between. Germline V gene sequence: CDR1 MGHRA, CDR2 YSYEKL.

On this clone itself: Different DNA sequences within this sample yield the same CDR3. The J gene is TRBJ2-7, the V gene TRBV7-9; no definite D call. Germline-derived CDR1 and CDR2 are SEHNR and FQNEAQ (reference sequence). The CDR3 has 11 residues. Trimming took off 4 bases at V and 4 bases at J, with 5 bases between the two ends. The CDR3 here is CASSSRYEQYF. The CDR3 nucleotides are TGTGCCAGCAGCTCGCGGTACGAGCAGTACTTC.

The chain has TRBV27 and TRBJ1-5, with D uncertain. The CDR3 sequence is 15 residues long. V shed 7 bases and J shed 1 base, with 14 bases lying between them. CDR1 and CDR2 from the germline V gene are MNHEY and SMNVEV (reference sequence). In DNA form, the CDR3 reads TGTGCCAGCAATAGTAGGGTGGGGAGCAATCAGCCCCAGCATTTT. Protein sequence: CASNSRVGSNQPQHF.

The chain is built from TRBV18 and TRBJ1-1; unclear D gene. Germline V gives CDR1 KGHSH, CDR2 LQKENI. CDR3 length: 15 residues. V lost 4 bases and J 1 base, leaving 13 bases between the germline ends. The CDR3 nucleotides are TGTGCCAGCTCACACAGACGGAACTCGAACACTGAAGCTTTCTTT. Protein: CASSHRRNSNTEAFF.

V gene TRBV5-3 combines with J gene TRBJ2-1; D gene unclear. TRBV5-3 is noted as an ORF with a role that remains uncertain. V lost 1 base, J lost 3 bases, and 11 bases lay in between. The CDR3 extends over 15 amino acids. In nucleotides, the CDR3 is TGTGCCAGAAGCTTGTTACGTGGTGGCTACAATGAGCAGTTCTTC. This sequence encodes CARSLLRGGYNEQFF.

CDR3 region: CASSDSFGGGPSYNEQFF. Here the CDR3 DNA reads TGTGCCAGCAGTGACTCCTTTGGGGGAGGGCCGTCCTACAATGAGCAGTTCTTC. This chain joins TRBV6-4 and TRBJ2-1; 7 positions agree with TRBD2. The V and J ends lost 0 bases and 1 base, in that order; junction bases with no gene match: 9. CDR3 length: 18 amino acids. CDR1 is MRHNA and CDR2 is SNTAGT in the germline V gene.

The chain couples TRBV2 to TRBJ1-2, with D uncertain. The CDR3 is made up of 9 amino acids. The germline CDR1 and CDR2 sequences are SNHLY and FYNNEI. Trimming pared 9 bases from V and 5 bases from J, leaving 4 bases between. CDR3 protein: CARRYGYTF. Here the CDR3 DNA reads TGTGCCAGGAGATATGGCTACACCTTC.

The V call is TRBV5-5, the J call TRBJ2-3; 11 nucleotides agree with TRBD2. This CDR3 has 19 amino acids. V dropped 3 bases and J dropped 3; count of bases not matched to a gene: 15. Germline V gene lookup returns CDR1 SGHKS and CDR2 YYEKEE (reference sequence). The CDR3 region has the DNA TGTGCCAGCAGCTGGCTGTCACTAATGGGACTAGCGGAAACAGATACGCAGTATTTT. Amino acid sequence: CASSWLSLMGLAETDTQYF.

J is TRBJ1-1 and V is TRBV7-9; D is unclear. The CDR3 is 11 residues long. Per the germline V gene, CDR1 is SEHNR and CDR2 is FQNEAQ (reference sequence). V dropped 8 bases and J dropped 7 bases, with 11 bases sitting between them. The CDR3 DNA follows: TGTGCCAGCGGTGAGGGTGGTGAAGCTTTCTTT. Translated: CASGEGGEAFF. Complete variable domain (other parts from reference TRBV7-9 and TRBJ1-1): DTGVSQNPRHKITKRGQNVTFRCDPISEHNRLYWYRQTLGQGPEFLTYFQNEAQLEKSRLLSDRFSAERPKGSFSTLEIQRTEQGDSAMYLCASGEGGEAFFGQGTRLTVV.

The rearrangement links TRBV6-5 to TRBJ1-3; TRBD1 is a possible D gene (5 bases). This CDR3 is built from 15 residues. Germline CDR1 reads MNHEY; CDR2 reads SVGAGI. Trimming cost V 0 bases and J 4 bases, with 10 bases left between them. The CDR3 is CASSYSLGLGNTIYF. CDR3 in DNA: TGTGCCAGCAGTTACTCGCTGGGGCTGGGAAACACCATATATTTT.

The chain links TRBV7-2 to TRBJ1-2, with 8 bases lining up with TRBD1. The CDR3 contains 15 residues. CDR1 and CDR2 (germline): SGHTA, FQGNSA. V shed 3 bases and J 3 bases; nucleotides not matched to a gene: 6. DNA for the CDR3: TGTGCCAGCAGCTTGAGTACAGGGGGAGACTATGGCTACACCTTC. As protein: CASSLSTGGDYGYTF.

The CDR3 reads CASSLNFYEQYF. The DNA of the CDR3 is TGTGCCAGCAGTTTAAACTTCTACGAGCAGTACTTC. This sequence joins TRBV28 and TRBJ2-7; D ambiguous. The length of the CDR3 is 12 residues. V was shortened by 2 bases and J by 3 bases, with 5 bases between the two germline ends. Germline CDR1 and CDR2: MDHEN and SYDVKM.

The chain carries TRBV18 and TRBJ2-3; D uncertain. The V gene's germline CDR1 is KGHSH and CDR2 LQKENI. Trimming pared 1 base from V and 11 bases from J, leaving 10 bases between. The CDR3 length is 12 residues. This CDR3 reads CASSPRRDGQYF. CDR3 DNA: TGTGCCAGCTCACCACGTAGAGACGGGCAGTATTTT.

The chain uses TRBV9 and TRBJ2-7; 7 nucleotides agree with TRBD1. Trimming cost V 4 bases and J 6 bases; bases outside gene matches: 10. Looked up from germline, CDR1 is SGDLS and CDR2 is YYNGEE. The CDR3 length is 14 residues. CDR3 residues: CASSTPRGQTEQYF. For the CDR3, the DNA is TGTGCCAGCAGCACCCCCCGGGGACAGACCGAGCAGTACTTC.

The chain links TRBV5-1 to TRBJ2-1, with a possible D match to TRBD1 (6 bases). Trimming stripped 0 bases from V and 0 bases from J, with 10 bases between. This CDR3 contains 16 residues. The germline gives CDR1 SGHRS, CDR2 YFSETQ. The CDR3 coding sequence is TGCGCCAGCAGCTTGGAAACAGGGTACTCCTACAATGAGCAGTTCTTC. It yields the protein CASSLETGYSYNEQFF.

J is TRBJ2-5 and V is TRBV28, with TRBD2 identical over 9 bases. Germline trimming cut 2 bases from V and 1 base from J; bases unmatched to any gene: 5. In germline, CDR1 is MDHEN, CDR2 SYDVKM. The CDR3 is 16 amino acids. The DNA of the CDR3 is TGTGCCAGCAGTTTAGGCGGGAGGGCCTCCCAAGAGACCCAGTACTTC. Protein sequence: CASSLGGRASQETQYF.

The chain couples TRBV18 to TRBJ1-1; 8 bases line up with TRBD1. The V gene's germline CDR1 is KGHSH and CDR2 LQKENI. CDR3 size: 17 residues. V was pared by 3 bases and J by 3 bases, with 12 bases of the junction left unmatched. CDR3 DNA sequence: TGTGCCAGCTCACCGAAAAACACCGGGACAGGAGACACTGAAGCTTTCTTT. Its protein product is CASSPKNTGTGDTEAFF.

The V and J genes are TRBV5-4 and TRBJ2-7, with D perhaps matching TRBD1 (6 bases). The CDR3 spans 17 residues. CDR1 is SGHNT and CDR2 is YYREEE in the germline V gene (reference sequence). V dropped 0 bases and J dropped 5 bases, with 21 bases sitting between them. CDR3 in amino acids: CASSLALGQGPPHEQYF. Written as DNA, the CDR3 is TGTGCCAGCAGCTTGGCCTTGGGCCAGGGGCCCCCCCACGAGCAGTACTTC.

In its sample, this clone was seen once. The V gene is TRBV2, the J gene TRBJ1-1; D gene unclear. V lost 7 bases and J lost 0, with 3 bases in between. This CDR3 is 11 amino acids long. Germline values: CDR1 SNHLY, CDR2 FYNNEI. This CDR3 reads CASNVNTEAFF. As DNA, the CDR3 is TGTGCCAGCAATGTGAACACTGAAGCTTTCTTT. Complete variable domain (other parts from reference TRBV2 and TRBJ1-1): EPEVTQTPSHQVTQMGQEVILRCVPISNHLYFYWYRQILGQKVEFLVSFYNNEISEKSEIFDDQFSVERPDGSNFTLKIRSTKLEDSAMYFCASNVNTEAFFGQGTRLTVV.